Following are 30 T cell receptor beta chains from one sample sequenced in a study of beta chain features in type 1 diabetes. General study findings and limits: Shortening of TCRB CDR3s, moderate but significant, appeared in all four CD4+ subsets of Type 1 diabetes patients.

These receptors' antigens are unknown. Of the isolated RNA, all was reverse transcribed, and so the sequenced material was expressed TCRB transcripts. Here immunoSEQ multiplex PCR was the method, and the copy in TCRdb shows in-frame clones only, minus some. The table shows around 650,000 clones, with around an eighth occurring only once. What was sequenced was naive CD4+ T cells from blood. These receptors were obtained from a man aged 25 to 45 with type 1 diabetes.

This clone has just a few counts. V gene TRBV7-2 combines with J gene TRBJ1-4; weak D call: TRBD1 (5 bases). The CDR3 runs 18 residues. The germline CDR1 and CDR2 sequences are SGHTA and FQGNSA. Deletions cut 5 bases from V and 2 bases from J, with 21 bases between. The chain's CDR3 is CASSRTAGGGVTNEKLFF. CDR3 sequence (DNA): TGTGCCAGCAGCCGGACGGCTGGGGGGGGAGTGACTAATGAAAAACTGTTTTTT.

As regards this clone: Other DNA sequences in the sample encode the same CDR3. This chain uses TRBV5-1 with TRBJ2-2; D is possibly TRBD2 (6 bases). The V and J ends lost 4 bases and 0 bases respectively, with 10 bases between them. Germline CDR1 is SGHRS and CDR2 is YFSETQ. The CDR3 runs 15 residues. The CDR3 reads CASSPGTSNTGELFF. The CDR3 DNA follows: TGCGCCAGCAGCCCTGGGACTTCGAACACCGGGGAGCTGTTTTTT.

The chain combines TRBV6-1 with TRBJ2-6, with unresolved D. Trimming left V 3 bases short and J 0 bases short, with 9 bases between. CDR1 is MNHNS, CDR2 SASEGT, per germline. The CDR3 runs 16 residues. This CDR3 reads CASSDQSSSGANVLTF. The DNA of the CDR3 is TGTGCCAGCAGTGACCAGTCAAGCTCTGGGGCCAACGTCCTGACTTTC.

The CDR3 DNA reads as TGTGCCAGCAGCTCCCTTACACCGGGGAATTCACCCCTCCACTTT. As protein: CASSSLTPGNSPLHF. The chain couples TRBV7-2 to TRBJ1-6; D is uncertain. Germline assignment: CDR1 SGHTA and CDR2 FQGNSA. The V and J ends lost 4 bases and 7 bases respectively, with 14 bases between them. CDR3 length equals 15 residues.

In its sample, this clone was seen a few times. The rearrangement uses TRBV4-3 and TRBJ1-6; 7 nucleotides align to TRBD1. Germline CDR1 is LGHNA and CDR2 is YSLEER. Unmatched junction bases numbered 5, after V lost 0 bases and J lost 6 bases. CDR3 length: 16 residues. DNA of the CDR3: TGCGCCAGCAGCCAAGAATTGGGGACAGTTAATTCACCCCTCCACTTT. Its protein is CASSQELGTVNSPLHF.

The rearrangement uses TRBV5-6 and TRBJ2-3, with TRBD1 identical over 7 bases. V gave up 0 bases and J gave up 6 bases; unmatched junction bases: 7. The CDR3 spans 15 residues. The germline V gene encodes CDR1 SGHDT and CDR2 YYEEEE. The CDR3 is CASSLGTGGADTQYF. CDR3 in DNA: TGTGCCAGCAGCTTGGGGACAGGAGGTGCGGATACGCAGTATTTT.

This clone came up a few times. The genes are TRBV6-5 and TRBJ1-2; D is possibly TRBD1 (6 bases). This CDR3 is built from 13 residues. The V end was cut by 6 bases, the J end by 6 bases, with 14 bases between. Germline-derived CDR1 and CDR2 are MNHEY and SVGAGI. The DNA of the CDR3 is TGTGCCAGCAGATCCACAGGGAAGGATGGCTACACCTTC. Protein: CASRSTGKDGYTF.

This clone was detected only a few times. The chain combines TRBV14 with TRBJ1-1; D gene uncertain. Trimming stripped 1 base from V and 2 bases from J, with 5 bases between. The germline V gene encodes CDR1 SGHDN and CDR2 FVKESK. The CDR3 spans 13 residues. In nucleotides, the CDR3 is TGTGCCAGCAGCCAAGGGCCTAACACTGAAGCTTTCTTT. It encodes CASSQGPNTEAFF.

The chain recombines TRBV4-3 with TRBJ1-2; D remains unclear. This CDR3 has 12 residues. The germline V and J ends were trimmed by 0 bases and 8 bases, with 7 bases remaining between them. Per the germline V gene, CDR1 is LGHNA and CDR2 is YSLEER. In nucleotides, the CDR3 is TGCGCCAGCAGCCAAGAGGGGAGCGGCTACACCTTC. Its protein product is CASSQEGSGYTF.

This chain connects TRBV9 to TRBJ1-2; D unclear. V was cut by 4 bases and J by 6 bases, with 7 bases left in between. The germline gives CDR1 SGDLS, CDR2 YYNGEE. The CDR3 is made up of 11 amino acids. The CDR3 coding sequence is TGTGCCAGCAGCCCAAGTGATGGCTACACCTTC. This codes for CASSPSDGYTF.

The chain links TRBV25-1 to TRBJ1-2, with D unclear. The length of the CDR3 is 14 residues. V was clipped by 3 bases and J by 7 bases, with 15 bases between them. Germline CDR1 is MGHDK and CDR2 is SYGVNS. The CDR3 DNA reads TGTGCCAGCAGTGAGGAGCCCTCACGCCGTGGCTACACCTTC. Translating gives CASSEEPSRRGYTF.

This clone has more than one count but fewer than ten. V gene TRBV27 combines with J gene TRBJ2-5, with D perhaps matching TRBD1 (5 bases). The germline V and J ends were trimmed by 6 bases and 5 bases, with 25 bases remaining between them. Germline CDR1 reads MNHEY; CDR2 reads SMNVEV (reference sequence). The CDR3 has 17 amino acids. In DNA form, the CDR3 reads TGTGCCAGCAGCAGGAAAGGGGCTCTAGAGCTGGGGGAGACCCAGTACTTC. It translates to CASSRKGALELGETQYF.

The chain couples TRBV29-1 to TRBJ1-4; weak D call: TRBD1 (5 bases). The V end was cut by 4 bases, the J end by 7 bases, with 10 bases between. The length of the CDR3 is 12 residues. The germline V gene encodes CDR1 SQVTM and CDR2 ANQGSEA. DNA of the CDR3: TGCAGCGTTGGAGGGGCTAGTGAAAAACTGTTTTTT. Encoded protein: CSVGGASEKLFF.

The chain joins TRBV28 to TRBJ2-3; D uncertain. Germline V gives CDR1 MDHEN, CDR2 SYDVKM. The germline V and J ends were trimmed by 9 bases and 4 bases, with 5 bases remaining between them. The CDR3 totals 10 residues. This CDR3 is CARGSDTQYF. CDR3 sequence (DNA): TGTGCCAGGGGATCAGATACGCAGTATTTT.

V usage is TRBV4-3 and J usage is TRBJ2-7, with D possibly matching TRBD1 (6 bases). Trimming removed 0 bases from V and 7 bases from J, with 10 bases in between. Germline V CDR1 and CDR2: LGHNA, YSLEER. This CDR3 region has 13 residues. CDR3 bases: TGCGCCAGCAGCCAAGAAGTGGGGGCGGAGCAGTACTTC. This sequence encodes CASSQEVGAEQYF.

This rearrangement joins TRBV4-3 to TRBJ2-1, with TRBD2 identical over 7 bases. The germline gives CDR1 LGHNA, CDR2 YSLEER. V trimming: 0 bases; J trimming: 7 bases; junction bases outside the gene matches: 12. The CDR3 is 17 amino acids. The CDR3 is CASSQEPTWRGSNEQFF. CDR3 bases: TGCGCCAGCAGCCAAGAACCGACTTGGCGGGGGTCAAATGAGCAGTTCTTC.

This clone was observed a single time. J is TRBJ1-3 and V is TRBV27; D not certain. CDR3 length: 14 amino acids. Per the germline V gene, CDR1 is MNHEY and CDR2 is SMNVEV (reference sequence). The V end was cut by 8 bases, the J end by 0 bases, with 11 bases between. CDR3 nucleotide sequence: TGTGCCAGCTCCACTGTCGCCTCTGGAAACACCATATATTTT. Encoded protein: CASSTVASGNTIYF.

The chain employs TRBV2 and TRBJ1-2, with 10 bases fitting TRBD1. Germline V lookup: CDR1 SNHLY, CDR2 FYNNEI. The ends lost 6 bases at V and 6 bases at J; junction bases unmatched: 10. The CDR3 contains 15 residues. The CDR3 DNA follows: TGTGCCAGCAGCTACGCGACAGGGGGCGGCCATGGCTACACCTTC. Translation gives CASSYATGGGHGYTF.

CDR3 nucleotide sequence: TGTGCCTTGAAGGACAGGGGGCCCGGGGAGCTGTTTTTT. This translates into CALKDRGPGELFF. The gene calls are TRBV30 and TRBJ2-2; 11 nucleotides agree with TRBD1. Germline CDR1 and CDR2: GTSNPN and SVGIG (reference sequence). V gave up 7 bases and J gave up 6 bases; unmatched junction bases: 4. The CDR3 sequence is 13 residues long.

CDR3 sequence reads: CASSLNSGAQETQYF. The DNA of the CDR3 is TGTGCCAGCAGCCTCAATAGCGGGGCCCAAGAGACCCAGTACTTC. V gene TRBV4-2 combines with J gene TRBJ2-5; 8 nucleotides line up with TRBD2. V dropped 4 bases and J dropped 1; count of bases not matched to a gene: 5. The CDR3 consists of 15 residues. CDR1 and CDR2 (germline): LGHNA, YNFKEQ.

The chain has TRBV7-2 and TRBJ2-7, with 9 bases aligning to TRBD1. Trimming removed 8 bases from V and 3 bases from J; junction bases left unmatched: 11. This CDR3 contains 15 residues. Germline assignment: CDR1 SGHTA and CDR2 FQGNSA. As DNA, the CDR3 is TGTGCCAGCGTCCAAACCGGGACAGGGAGCTACGAGCAGTACTTC. Amino acid sequence: CASVQTGTGSYEQYF.

The chain employs TRBV19 and TRBJ2-3; D call uncertain. CDR3 length: 15 amino acids. Trimming stripped 3 bases from V and 4 bases from J, with 14 bases between. Germline CDR1 is LNHDA and CDR2 is SQIVND (reference sequence). This CDR3 is CASSIDIPSADTQYF. In DNA form, the CDR3 reads TGTGCCAGTAGTATTGATATCCCGTCTGCAGATACGCAGTATTTT.

CDR3 region: CASSGGSRQGNEKLFF. The CDR3 nucleotides are TGTGCCAGCAGCGGTGGCTCTCGACAGGGTAATGAAAAACTGTTTTTT. The chain employs TRBV9 and TRBJ1-4; 7 bases agree with TRBD1. CDR3 length: 16 residues. V lost 3 bases, J lost 4 bases, and 9 bases stayed unmatched. Per the germline V gene, CDR1 is SGDLS and CDR2 is YYNGEE.

The gene calls are TRBV6-6 and TRBJ2-1, with D possibly matching TRBD2 (5 bases). This CDR3 has 15 residues. Deletions cut 0 bases from V and 7 bases from J, with 13 bases between. Germline CDR1 and CDR2: MNHNY and SVGAGI (reference sequence). For the CDR3, the DNA is TGTGCCAGCAGTTACTCGGAGGACCGTATTAATGAGCAGTTCTTC. Protein product: CASSYSEDRINEQFF.

As regards this clone: This same CDR3 is encoded by further DNA sequences in the sample. The chain combines TRBV5-4 with TRBJ2-2, with unresolved D. Germline loops: CDR1 SGHNT, CDR2 YYREEE (reference sequence). Deletions cut 1 base from V and 2 bases from J, with 0 bases between. The CDR3 length is 12 residues. CDR3 nucleotides: TGTGCCAGCAGCTTGAACACCGGGGAGCTGTTTTTT. Its translation: CASSLNTGELFF.

This clone showed up just a few times. The chain links TRBV7-3 to TRBJ2-3; D unresolved. The CDR3 covers 13 residues. Between the trimmed V and J ends, which lost 3 bases and 6 bases, there was a span of 10 bases. Germline lookup yields CDR1 SGHTA and CDR2 FQGTGA. This CDR3 is CASSFGVEDTQYF. Here the CDR3 DNA reads TGTGCCAGCAGCTTTGGGGTGGAGGATACGCAGTATTTT.

The J gene is TRBJ2-6, the V gene TRBV9; possibly TRBD1 for D (6 bases). V was trimmed by 0 bases and J by 2 bases, leaving 15 bases between them. Per the germline V gene, CDR1 is SGDLS and CDR2 is YYNGEE. The CDR3 consists of 18 residues. CDR3 residues: CASSVGNRERTGANVLTF. Here the CDR3 DNA reads TGTGCCAGCAGCGTAGGTAACAGGGAGAGAACTGGGGCCAACGTCCTGACTTTC.

The chain combines TRBV11-2 with TRBJ2-1; tentatively, D is TRBD2 (7 bases). Trimming left V 1 base short and J 7 bases short, with 14 bases between. Looked up from germline, CDR1 is SGHAT and CDR2 is FQNNGV. This CDR3 has 15 amino acids. The CDR3 here is CASSLVGGARNEQFF. The CDR3 nucleotides are TGTGCCAGCAGCTTAGTGGGGGGGGCCAGGAATGAGCAGTTCTTC.

A few counts support this clone. The V gene is TRBV6-6, the J gene TRBJ2-7, with 7 bases aligning to TRBD2. Trimming removed 4 bases from V and 6 bases from J; junction bases left unmatched: 12. The germline gives CDR1 MNHNY, CDR2 SVGAGI (reference sequence). This CDR3 has 15 amino acids. CDR3 amino acids: CASSFTRGPGGEQYF. DNA of the CDR3: TGTGCCAGCAGTTTCACGCGGGGCCCGGGGGGCGAGCAGTACTTC.

The chain uses TRBV19 and TRBJ2-6; possible D gene TRBD1, 6 bases. This CDR3 comprises 17 residues. Germline V gene data show CDR1 as LNHDA and CDR2 as SQIVND (reference sequence). V was clipped by 5 bases and J by 0 bases, with 14 bases between them. The CDR3 sequence: CASSPWGRNSGANVLTF. CDR3 coding DNA: TGTGCCAGTAGTCCCTGGGGGCGGAACTCTGGGGCCAACGTCCTGACTTTC.